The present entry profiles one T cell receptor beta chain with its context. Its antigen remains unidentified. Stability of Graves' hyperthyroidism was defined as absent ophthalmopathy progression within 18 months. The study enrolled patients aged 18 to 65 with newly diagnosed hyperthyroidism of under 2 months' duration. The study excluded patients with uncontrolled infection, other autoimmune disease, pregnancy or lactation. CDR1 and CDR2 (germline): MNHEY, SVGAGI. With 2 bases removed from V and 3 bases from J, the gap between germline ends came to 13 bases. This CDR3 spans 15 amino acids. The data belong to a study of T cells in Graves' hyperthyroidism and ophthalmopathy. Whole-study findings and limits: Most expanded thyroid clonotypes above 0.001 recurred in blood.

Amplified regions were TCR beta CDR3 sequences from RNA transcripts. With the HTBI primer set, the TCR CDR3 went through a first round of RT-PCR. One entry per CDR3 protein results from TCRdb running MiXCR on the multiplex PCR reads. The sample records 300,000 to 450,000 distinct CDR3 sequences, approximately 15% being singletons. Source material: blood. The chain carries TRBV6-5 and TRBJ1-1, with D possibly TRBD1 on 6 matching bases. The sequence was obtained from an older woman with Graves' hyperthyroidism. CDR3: CASSYEGGRDTEAFF. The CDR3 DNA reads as TGTGCCAGCAGTTACGAGGGGGGGCGGGACACTGAAGCTTTCTTT.